This record looks at one T cell receptor (beta chain) sequence and its context. This sample stems from a study of blood T cell repertoires in COVID-19. Clones were sequenced by immunoSEQ multiplex PCR, and TCRdb holds only the in-frame ones, with some missing. Altogether fewer than 250,000 clones are present, roughly 84% being singletons, with the ten largest covering roughly 3.2%. The CDR3 consists of 17 residues. Germline V lookup: CDR1 MGHRA, CDR2 YSYEKL. Trimming took 0 bases from V and 5 from J; bases not matched to a gene: 7. The gene calls are TRBV4-1 and TRBJ1-5; 10 nucleotides agree with TRBD1. The material sequenced was PBMCs or T cells enriched from blood (not recorded which). This TCR came from a woman aged 25 to 39 who had recovered from COVID-19. CDR3 protein: CASSQEGDRGIHQPQHF. In DNA form, the CDR3 reads TGCGCCAGCAGCCAAGAGGGGGACAGGGGAATCCATCAGCCCCAGCATTTT.